Following are 24 T cell receptor beta chains from one sample sequenced in a study of PD-L1 blockade in urothelial cancer. The repertoire was sequenced with immunoSEQ multiplex PCR; TCRdb's copy has only in-frame clones and lacks some. This table holds about 45,000 clones, about 88% found once. Noted time point: pretreatment peripheral blood. The source material was PBMCs, sampled around atezolizumab (anti-PD-L1) treatment. The source of these receptors is a donor at least 40 years old with urothelial cancer.

The V and J genes are TRBV7-9 and TRBJ2-2; TRBD2 aligns across 10 bases. V was clipped by 2 bases and J by 8 bases; unmatched bases: 5. The CDR3 sequence is 15 residues long. From germline, CDR1 is SEHNR and CDR2 FQNEAQ (reference sequence). The CDR3 region is CASSLRLAGEGELFF. Written as DNA, the CDR3 is TGTGCCAGCAGCTTACGGCTAGCGGGAGAAGGGGAGCTGTTTTTT.

The J gene is TRBJ2-7, the V gene TRBV25-1, with TRBD2 matching 7 bases. CDR3 length: 16 residues. Looked up from germline, CDR1 is MGHDK and CDR2 is SYGVNS. V lost 1 base, J lost 2 bases, and 8 bases stayed unmatched. The DNA for the CDR3 is TGTGCCAGCAGTGAATCCGGGACTATTGGGCCCTACGAGCAGTACTTC. Protein product: CASSESGTIGPYEQYF.

This clone occurred once. CDR3 bases: TGTGCCAGTTCGTGGGACAGAGTAGCGCAGAATGAGCAGTTCTTC. It yields the protein CASSWDRVAQNEQFF. V is TRBV6-4 and J is TRBJ2-1; TRBD1 matches at 7 bases. Looked up from germline, CDR1 is MRHNA and CDR2 is SNTAGT. With 9 bases clipped from V and 7 bases from J, the junction kept 15 bases outside the gene matches. CDR3 length: 15 amino acids.

V and J are TRBV5-1 and TRBJ2-7; TRBD1 agrees at 7 bases. V lost 4 bases, J lost 1 base, and 5 bases stayed unmatched. Looked up from germline, CDR1 is SGHRS and CDR2 is YFSETQ. CDR3 length: 14 amino acids. The CDR3 nucleotides read TGCGCCAGCAGCGCGAGACAGGGATCCTACGAGCAGTACTTC. Translating it yields CASSARQGSYEQYF.

This chain links TRBV6-5 with TRBJ1-3; D gene unclear. This CDR3 comprises 16 residues. Germline loops: CDR1 MNHEY, CDR2 SVGAGI. Trimming left V 2 bases short and J 4 bases short, with 15 bases between. CDR3 nucleotide sequence: TGTGCCAGCAGTTACGCAGGAACCCTCACCGGAAACACCATATATTTT. Protein: CASSYAGTLTGNTIYF.

This clone was counted a single time. The V gene is TRBV30, the J gene TRBJ2-3, with D perhaps TRBD2 (6 bases). The germline V gene encodes CDR1 GTSNPN and CDR2 SVGIG (reference sequence). The CDR3 runs to 16 residues. The germline V and J ends were trimmed by 0 bases and 1 base, with 14 bases remaining between them. The CDR3 nucleotides read TGTGCCTGGAGTGTTCTCTCCGGGACTCGCACAGATACGCAGTATTTT. Protein sequence: CAWSVLSGTRTDTQYF.

This chain uses TRBV2 with TRBJ1-1; perhaps TRBD1 as D (6 bases). Trimming removed 4 bases from V and 11 bases from J, with 14 bases in between. This CDR3 contains 12 residues. The germline gives CDR1 SNHLY, CDR2 FYNNEI. The CDR3 DNA follows: TGTGCCAGCAGTGTACAGGGTGGGCCGGCTTTCTTT. Its protein is CASSVQGGPAFF.

The V call is TRBV28, the J call TRBJ2-7, with D unresolved. Trimming left V 7 bases short and J 3 bases short, with 16 bases between. The CDR3 is 14 residues long. Germline loops: CDR1 MDHEN, CDR2 SYDVKM. The CDR3 DNA is TGTGCCAGCAACCAGGTAGGCGCAAGCTACGAGCAGTACTTC. This translates into CASNQVGASYEQYF.

This chain joins TRBV18 and TRBJ1-4, with no clear D. Germline assignment: CDR1 KGHSH and CDR2 LQKENI. CDR3 length: 15 amino acids. The V end was cut by 3 bases, the J end by 6 bases, with 14 bases between. The CDR3 loop reads CASSPRSPGDEKLFF. CDR3 DNA sequence: TGTGCCAGCTCACCGAGGTCCCCCGGCGATGAAAAACTGTTTTTT. The full variable domain, in which reference TRBV18 and TRBJ1-4 provide the parts outside the CDR3, is NAGVMQNPRHLVRRRGQEARLRCSPMKGHSHVYWYRQLPEEGLKFMVYLQKENIIDESGMPKERFSAEFPKEGPSILRIQQVVRGDSAAYFCASSPRSPGDEKLFFGSGTQLSVL.

This rearrangement joins TRBV5-1 to TRBJ1-5; D is undetermined. V was pared by 4 bases and J by 5 bases, with 13 bases between. There are 14 residues in the CDR3. In germline, CDR1 is SGHRS, CDR2 YFSETQ. The CDR3 bases are TGCGCCAGCAGCCCCGGGGAGCCCGATCAGCCCCAGCATTTT. Protein sequence: CASSPGEPDQPQHF. Looking up the rest from reference TRBV5-1 and TRBJ1-5 gives the full variable domain: KAGVTQTPRYLIKTRGQQVTLSCSPISGHRSVSWYQQTPGQGLQFLFEYFSETQRNKGNFPGRFSGRQFSNSRSEMNVSTLELGDSALYLCASSPGEPDQPQHFGDGTRLSIL.

The CDR3 DNA sequence: TGCGCCAGCAGCCAAGATGCTAGACTAGCGGGGCCGAGAGAGCAGTTCTTC. It codes for CASSQDARLAGPREQFF. This chain uses TRBV4-3 with TRBJ2-1, with TRBD2 identical over 11 bases. The CDR3 covers 17 residues. Germline assignment: CDR1 LGHNA and CDR2 YSLEER. J gave up 10 bases and V 0 bases, and 11 bases lay outside the gene matches.

There are a few counts of this clone. The chain uses TRBV14 and TRBJ2-1; D remains unclear. Germline values: CDR1 SGHDN, CDR2 FVKESK. Trimming left V 3 bases short and J 6 bases short, with 15 bases between. The CDR3 extends over 15 amino acids. CDR3 DNA sequence: TGTGCCAGCAGCCATTGGCCCCTAGTCGGCAATGAGCAGTTCTTC. This codes for CASSHWPLVGNEQFF.

The rearrangement uses TRBV7-3 and TRBJ2-2, with 7 bases that match TRBD1. V shed 6 bases and J 6 bases; nucleotides not matched to a gene: 13. Germline CDR1 is SGHTA and CDR2 is FQGTGA. This CDR3 has 16 amino acids. The DNA of the CDR3 is TGTGCCAGCAGTTGGACAGGAAGTAAGGACGCCGGGGAGCTGTTTTTT. This translates into CASSWTGSKDAGELFF.

V and J are TRBV20-1 and TRBJ1-2, with D unresolved. The V end was cut by 6 bases, the J end by 3 bases, with 8 bases between. Germline V gene data show CDR1 as DFQATT and CDR2 as SNEGSKA (reference sequence). CDR3 length: 11 residues. The CDR3 coding sequence is TGCAGTGCCACCCGGGACTATGGCTACACCTTC. It encodes CSATRDYGYTF.

The chain employs TRBV7-2 and TRBJ2-2; 16 positions match TRBD2. J lost 5 bases, V lost 5 bases, and 5 bases had no gene match. This CDR3 has 17 amino acids. From germline, CDR1 is SGHTA and CDR2 FQGNSA. DNA of the CDR3: TGTGCCAGCAGCCCTCCGGGACTAGCGGGAGGGACCGGGGAGCTGTTTTTT. Translated, it gives CASSPPGLAGGTGELFF.

This clone occurred once. This chain links TRBV9 with TRBJ2-5; 7 nucleotides agree with TRBD2. The CDR3 consists of 16 residues. V lost 0 bases to trimming and J lost 5 bases; unmatched junction nucleotides: 10. Germline CDR1 is SGDLS and CDR2 is YYNGEE. The CDR3 loop reads CASSVAGGEGRETQYF. In nucleotides, the CDR3 is TGTGCCAGCAGCGTAGCTGGGGGGGAGGGCCGGGAGACCCAGTACTTC.

This rearrangement joins TRBV4-1 to TRBJ2-3, with 7 nucleotides matching TRBD2. The CDR3 spans 16 residues. J gave up 3 bases and V 1 base, and 7 bases lay outside the gene matches. Germline CDR1 reads MGHRA; CDR2 reads YSYEKL. CDR3 residues: CASSQGSLAATDTQYF. CDR3 nucleotides: TGCGCCAGCAGCCAAGGGAGTCTAGCGGCTACAGATACGCAGTATTTT.

The chain employs TRBV7-2 and TRBJ1-3; D gene ambiguous. This CDR3 has 15 residues. Germline lookup yields CDR1 SGHTA and CDR2 FQGNSA. Between the trimmed V and J ends, which lost 3 bases and 3 bases, there was a span of 12 bases. This chain's CDR3 is CASSLGRGGGNTIYF. The DNA for the CDR3 is TGTGCCAGCAGCTTGGGTCGGGGTGGTGGAAACACCATATATTTT.

The chain employs TRBV4-3 and TRBJ2-7; 11 nucleotides line up with TRBD2. There are 15 residues in the CDR3. V dropped 4 bases and J dropped 4; count of bases not matched to a gene: 6. The germline CDR1 and CDR2 sequences are LGHNA and YSLEER. The CDR3 protein is CASSRGTSGVYEQYF. CDR3 DNA: TGCGCCAGCAGCCGCGGGACTAGCGGAGTTTACGAGCAGTACTTC.

The chain employs TRBV15 and TRBJ2-7, with 8 bases aligning to TRBD2. Trimming cost V 7 bases and J 4 bases; bases outside gene matches: 6. The CDR3 spans 13 residues. Germline values: CDR1 LNHNV, CDR2 YYDKDF (reference sequence). Here the CDR3 DNA reads TGTGCCACCACCCCGGGCGGGAGGTACGAGCAGTACTTC. It specifies CATTPGGRYEQYF. Filled out from reference TRBV15 and TRBJ2-7, the complete variable domain reads DAMVIQNPRYQVTQFGKPVTLSCSQTLNHNVMYWYQQKSSQAPKLLFHYYDKDFNNEADTPDNFQSRRPNTSFCFLDIRSPGLGDTAMYLCATTPGGRYEQYFGPGTRLTVT.

The genes are TRBV7-9 and TRBJ2-5; weak D call: TRBD2 (6 bases). The germline V and J ends were trimmed by 5 bases and 1 base, with 11 bases remaining between them. Germline-derived CDR1 and CDR2 are SEHNR and FQNEAQ (reference sequence). The CDR3 has 14 amino acids. Here the CDR3 reads CASSKTSPQETQYF. CDR3 DNA: TGTGCCAGCAGCAAAACTAGCCCCCAAGAGACCCAGTACTTC.

The CDR3 bases are TGTGCCATAGCAACTCTGGGCGGGGAGCTGTTTTTT. It is translated as CAIATLGGELFF. This chain links TRBV2 with TRBJ2-2, with no clear D. The CDR3 spans 12 residues. Germline values: CDR1 SNHLY, CDR2 FYNNEI. Trimming stripped 10 bases from V and 7 bases from J, with 13 bases between.

DNA of the CDR3: TGTGCCAGCAGTTACTCCGGGACACGGTACCAAGAGACCCAGTACTTC. Residues: CASSYSGTRYQETQYF. This chain connects TRBV6-5 to TRBJ2-5; the D gene is possibly TRBD1 (6 bases). V gave up 0 bases and J gave up 0 bases, with 11 bases separating them. The CDR3 spans 16 residues. Germline CDR1 MNHEY, CDR2 SVGAGI.

The chain joins TRBV2 to TRBJ2-7, with TRBD1 matching over 12 bases. The junction had 4 bases not matched to a gene; V was cut back by 6 bases and J by 7 bases. The germline gives CDR1 SNHLY, CDR2 FYNNEI. The CDR3 covers 13 residues. The CDR3 nucleotides are TGTGCCAGCAGGGGGGACAGGGGGCTTGAGCAGTACTTC. Translated, it gives CASRGDRGLEQYF.